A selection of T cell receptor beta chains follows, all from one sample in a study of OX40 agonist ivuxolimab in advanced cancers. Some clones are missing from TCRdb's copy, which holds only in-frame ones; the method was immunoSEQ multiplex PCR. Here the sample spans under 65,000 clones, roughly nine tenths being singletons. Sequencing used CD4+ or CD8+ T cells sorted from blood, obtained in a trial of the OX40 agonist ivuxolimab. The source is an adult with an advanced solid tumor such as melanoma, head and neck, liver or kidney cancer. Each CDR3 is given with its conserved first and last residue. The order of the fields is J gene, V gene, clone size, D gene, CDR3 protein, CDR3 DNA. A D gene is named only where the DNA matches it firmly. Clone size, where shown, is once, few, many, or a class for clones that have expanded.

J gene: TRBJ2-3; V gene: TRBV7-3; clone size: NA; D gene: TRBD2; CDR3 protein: CASSLRVGGRARGSTDTQYF; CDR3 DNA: TGTGCCAGCAGCTTAAGGGTTGGCGGGAGGGCCAGGGGGAGCACAGATACGCAGTATTTT
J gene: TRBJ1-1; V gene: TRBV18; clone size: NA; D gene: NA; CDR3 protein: CASSPRTSGDTEAFF; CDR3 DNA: TGTGCCAGCTCACCACGGACATCAGGGGACACTGAAGCTTTCTTT
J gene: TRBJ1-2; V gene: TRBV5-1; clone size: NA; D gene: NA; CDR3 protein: CASSLVEGNLYGYTF; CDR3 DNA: TGCGCCAGCAGCTTGGTGGAGGGCAACCTCTATGGCTACACCTTC
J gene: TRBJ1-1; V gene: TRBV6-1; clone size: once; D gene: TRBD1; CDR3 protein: CASIGDRGGKAFF; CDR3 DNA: TGTGCCAGCATCGGGGACAGGGGAGGAAAAGCTTTCTTT
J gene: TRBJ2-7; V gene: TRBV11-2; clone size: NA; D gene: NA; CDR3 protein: CASSPGGPSGGEQYF; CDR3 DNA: TGTGCCAGCAGCCCAGGGGGCCCATCGGGAGGGGAGCAGTACTTC
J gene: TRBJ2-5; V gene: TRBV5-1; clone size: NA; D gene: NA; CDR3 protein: CASSQMIQETQYF; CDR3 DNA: TGCGCCAGCAGCCAAATGATACAAGAGACCCAGTACTTC
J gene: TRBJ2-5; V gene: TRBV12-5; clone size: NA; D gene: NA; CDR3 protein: CASGSFTGPAETQYF; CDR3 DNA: TGTGCTAGTGGTTCCTTTACAGGGCCCGCGGAGACCCAGTACTTC
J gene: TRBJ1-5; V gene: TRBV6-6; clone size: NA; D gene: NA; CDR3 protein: CASSYSVGQPQHF; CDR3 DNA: TGTGCCAGCAGTTACAGTGTGGGTCAGCCCCAGCATTTT
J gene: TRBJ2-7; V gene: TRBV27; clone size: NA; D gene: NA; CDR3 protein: CASSSLGAGSSYEQYF; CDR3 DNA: TGTGCCAGCAGCTCCCTAGGGGCGGGGAGCTCCTACGAGCAGTACTTC
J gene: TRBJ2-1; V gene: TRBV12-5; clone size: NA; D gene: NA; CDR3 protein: CASGLRSLTGNNEQFF; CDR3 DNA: TGTGCTAGTGGTTTGAGGTCCCTAACGGGTAACAATGAGCAGTTCTTC
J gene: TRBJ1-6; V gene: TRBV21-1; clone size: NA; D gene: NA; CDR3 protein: CASRGSGNSPLHF; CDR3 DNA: TGTGCCAGCAGGGGTTCGGGTAATTCACCCCTCCACTTT
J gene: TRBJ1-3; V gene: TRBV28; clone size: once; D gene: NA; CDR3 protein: CASSLRNSNTIYF; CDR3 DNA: TGTGCCAGCAGTTTACGAAATTCCAACACCATATATTTT
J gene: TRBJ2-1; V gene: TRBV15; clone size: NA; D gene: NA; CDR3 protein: CATSSFGATYNEQFF; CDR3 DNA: TGTGCCACCAGCAGTTTTGGGGCTACCTACAATGAGCAGTTCTTC
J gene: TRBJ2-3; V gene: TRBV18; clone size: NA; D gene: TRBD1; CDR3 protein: CASSPRSQGENTQYF; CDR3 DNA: TGTGCCAGCTCACCACGATCGCAGGGGGAGAATACGCAGTATTTT
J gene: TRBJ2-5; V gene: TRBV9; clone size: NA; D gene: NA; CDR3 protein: CASSVGSTSETQYF; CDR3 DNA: TGTGCCAGCAGCGTAGGGAGTACGTCAGAGACCCAGTACTTC
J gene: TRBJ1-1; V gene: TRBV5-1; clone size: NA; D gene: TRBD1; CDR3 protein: CASRNRGNTEAFF; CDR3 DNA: TGCGCCAGCCGAAACAGGGGGAACACTGAAGCTTTCTTT
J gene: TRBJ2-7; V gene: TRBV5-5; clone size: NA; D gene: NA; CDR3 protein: CASSRNPASSYEQYF; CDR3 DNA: TGTGCCAGCAGCCGCAACCCCGCGAGCTCCTACGAGCAGTACTTC
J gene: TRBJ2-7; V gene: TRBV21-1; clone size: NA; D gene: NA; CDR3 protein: CASSKRTRGENEQYF; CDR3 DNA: TGTGCCAGCAGCAAGCGGACCCGGGGGGAAAACGAGCAGTACTTC
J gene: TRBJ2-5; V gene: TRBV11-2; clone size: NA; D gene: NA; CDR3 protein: CASSLHVGARETQYF; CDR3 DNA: TGTGCCAGCAGCTTACACGTGGGGGCACGGGAGACCCAGTACTTC
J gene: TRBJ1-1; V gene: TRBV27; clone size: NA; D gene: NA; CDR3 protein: CASGQGGVRTEAFF; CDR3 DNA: TGTGCCAGCGGCCAAGGGGGTGTTAGGACTGAAGCTTTCTTT
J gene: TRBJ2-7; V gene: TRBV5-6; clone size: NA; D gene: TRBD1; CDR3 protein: CASSFWQGVHEQYF; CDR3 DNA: TGTGCCAGCAGCTTTTGGCAGGGGGTTCACGAGCAGTACTTC
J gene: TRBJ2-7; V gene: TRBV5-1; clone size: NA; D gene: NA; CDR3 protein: CASSLGGAGYEQYF; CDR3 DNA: TGCGCCAGCAGCTTAGGGGGTGCGGGCTACGAGCAGTACTTC
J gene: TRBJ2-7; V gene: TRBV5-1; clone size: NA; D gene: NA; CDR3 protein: CASSLTGKEQYF; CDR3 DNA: TGCGCCAGCAGCTTGACAGGGAAGGAGCAGTACTTC
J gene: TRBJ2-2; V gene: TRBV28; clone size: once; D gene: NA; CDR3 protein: CASSPLEPTDGELFF; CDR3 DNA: TGTGCCAGCAGTCCACTAGAGCCAACAGACGGGGAGCTGTTTTTT